A single sample gave rise to the 20 T cell receptor beta chains below, sequenced in a study of human T cells and chemical hapten exposure. TCRdb reprocessed the 5' RACE reads with MiXCR, giving one entry per CDR3 protein. The data contain around 100,000 distinct CDR3 sequences, more than 15% of them singletons. The authors' total RNA extraction used unfractionated whole blood. These receptors were obtained from a human donor in good health.

This clonotype has only a few counts. The V gene is TRBV11-2, the J gene TRBJ1-5; TRBD1 might be the D (6 bases). Trimming took 0 bases from V and 7 from J, leaving 13 bases between them. The CDR3 length is 15 residues. Germline-derived CDR1 and CDR2 are SGHAT and FQNNGV. The CDR3 loop reads CASSLDRGIGQPQHF. CDR3 coding DNA: TGTGCCAGCAGCTTAGACAGGGGTATCGGACAGCCCCAGCATTTT.

J is TRBJ1-1 and V is TRBV9; D call uncertain. CDR1 is SGDLS, CDR2 YYNGEE, per germline. The CDR3 runs 19 residues. With 0 bases removed from V and 0 bases from J, the gap between germline ends came to 21 bases. The DNA for the CDR3 is TGTGCCAGCAGCGTAGCTACCCAGAAGAAGATTAGGATGAACACTGAAGCTTTCTTT. It encodes CASSVATQKKIRMNTEAFF.

There are a few counts of this clonotype. The J gene is TRBJ1-5, the V gene TRBV20-1; D is perhaps TRBD1 (5 bases). The CDR3 consists of 13 residues. Germline V gives CDR1 DFQATT, CDR2 SNEGSKA (reference sequence). Trimming left V 1 base short and J 3 bases short, with 7 bases between. The chain's CDR3 is CSARADTNQPQHF. The CDR3, as DNA: TGCAGTGCTAGAGCGGACACCAATCAGCCCCAGCATTTT.

This clonotype was observed a few times. This rearrangement joins TRBV6-1 to TRBJ2-1; 8 nucleotides agree with TRBD1. Unmatched junction bases numbered 14, after V lost 8 bases and J lost 8 bases. Germline CDR1 reads MNHNS; CDR2 reads SASEGT. The CDR3 has 15 amino acids. The CDR3: CASQKGDRRGDEQFF. CDR3 bases: TGTGCCAGCCAAAAGGGGGACAGGAGGGGGGATGAGCAGTTCTTC.

The chain joins TRBV12-3 or TRBV12-4 to TRBJ1-1; D remains ambiguous. Trimming left V 3 bases short and J 0 bases short, with 8 bases between. The CDR3 is 14 residues long. CDR3 sequence: CASSLSQVNTEAFF. DNA for the CDR3: TGTGCCAGCAGTTTGTCGCAGGTGAACACTGAAGCTTTCTTT.

The V gene is TRBV29-1, the J gene TRBJ2-1; 10 nucleotides match TRBD1. The CDR3 totals 13 residues. V lost 4 bases and J lost 9; bases outside the gene matches: 6. CDR1 and CDR2 (germline): SQVTM, ANQGSEA. The chain's CDR3 is CSVAETGGGEQFF. The CDR3 region has the DNA TGCAGCGTTGCCGAGACAGGGGGCGGTGAGCAGTTCTTC.

The chain recombines TRBV6-5 with TRBJ1-2; 7 nucleotides agree with TRBD1. Germline loops: CDR1 MNHEY, CDR2 SVGAGI. The junction had 6 bases not matched to a gene; V was cut back by 8 bases and J by 6 bases. The CDR3 totals 12 residues. The CDR3 nucleotides are TGTGCCAGCCGAACAGGGGTTAATGGCTACACCTTC. Translated, it gives CASRTGVNGYTF.

The chain is built from TRBV7-9 and TRBJ2-2, with TRBD2 matching over 7 bases. The germline CDR1 and CDR2 sequences are SEHNR and FQNEAQ (reference sequence). V lost 6 bases and J lost 3; bases outside the gene matches: 7. The CDR3 runs to 15 residues. CDR3 sequence (DNA): TGTGCCAGCAGATTGTTACGGGAGGACACCGGGGAGCTGTTTTTT. Protein product: CASRLLREDTGELFF.

The CDR3 loop reads CSARGFTLTRTYNEQFF. Written as DNA, the CDR3 is TGCAGTGCTAGGGGCTTCACCCTTACTCGAACCTACAATGAGCAGTTCTTC. This chain joins TRBV20-1 and TRBJ2-1; D not certain. This CDR3 has 17 residues. V was cut by 3 bases and J by 2 bases, with 20 bases left in between. Germline lookup yields CDR1 DFQATT and CDR2 SNEGSKA (reference sequence).

The V gene is TRBV9, the J gene TRBJ1-3, with no clear D. The CDR3 is made up of 12 amino acids. CDR1 and CDR2 (germline): SGDLS, YYNGEE. Deletions cut 3 bases from V and 0 bases from J, with 1 base between. The DNA of the CDR3 is TGTGCCAGCAGCGGCTCTGGAAACACCATATATTTT. Protein product: CASSGSGNTIYF.

The sample holds a few counts of this clonotype. V is TRBV20-1 and J is TRBJ1-1; D is unresolved. The CDR3 covers 11 residues. V lost 6 bases and J lost 0, with 5 bases in between. The germline CDR1 and CDR2 sequences are DFQATT and SNEGSKA (reference sequence). CDR3 loop: CSAVMNTEAFF. In nucleotides, the CDR3 is TGCAGTGCAGTGATGAACACTGAAGCTTTCTTT.

This clonotype has more than one count but fewer than ten. CDR3 bases: TGCGCCAGCAGCCAGCCGACAGGTCGCTCCTACGAGCAGTACTTC. It codes for CASSQPTGRSYEQYF. The V and J genes are TRBV4-1 and TRBJ2-7; the D gene is possibly TRBD1 (6 bases). The V end was cut by 3 bases, the J end by 0 bases, with 12 bases between. Germline-derived CDR1 and CDR2 are MGHRA and YSYEKL. The CDR3 runs to 15 residues.

This clonotype was counted only a few times. The gene calls are TRBV3-1 and TRBJ1-5, with D perhaps TRBD1 (6 bases). Germline V gene data show CDR1 as LGHDT and CDR2 as YNNKEL (reference sequence). CDR3 length: 14 amino acids. V was shortened by 4 bases and J by 3 bases, with 10 bases between the two germline ends. The CDR3 sequence: CASSLRQVNQPQHF. The CDR3 bases are TGTGCCAGCAGCCTACGACAGGTCAATCAGCCCCAGCATTTT.

The chain combines TRBV12-3 or TRBV12-4 with TRBJ2-3; the D is unclear. This CDR3 has 13 residues. V lost 1 base and J lost 3, with 5 bases in between. CDR3 coding DNA: TGTGCCAGCAGTTTAGGAACTACAGATACGCAGTATTTT. This translates into CASSLGTTDTQYF.

This sequence joins TRBV3-1 and TRBJ1-2; no firm D call. V was cut by 1 base and J by 0 bases, with 6 bases left in between. CDR3 length equals 14 residues. The germline V gene has CDR1 LGHDT and CDR2 YNNKEL (reference sequence). DNA of the CDR3: TGTGCCAGCAGCCAAGGCACTACTAACTATGGCTACACCTTC. This gives the protein CASSQGTTNYGYTF.

The sample holds a few counts of this clonotype. The chain recombines TRBV11-2 with TRBJ2-3; TRBD2 agrees at 8 bases. The V gene's germline CDR1 is SGHAT and CDR2 FQNNGV. Trimming took 5 bases from V and 9 from J; bases not matched to a gene: 7. The CDR3 sequence is 13 residues long. The CDR3 DNA reads TGTGCCAGCAGCCCCCATAGCGGGATGACGCAGTATTTT. Translating it yields CASSPHSGMTQYF.

This clonotype was seen only a few times. The chain uses TRBV14 and TRBJ1-6; D may be TRBD1 (6 bases). Germline V gives CDR1 SGHDN, CDR2 FVKESK. The CDR3 has 16 residues. The V end was cut by 0 bases, the J end by 7 bases, with 13 bases between. CDR3 region: CASSQDWRGWNSPLHF. In DNA, the CDR3 is TGTGCCAGCAGCCAAGATTGGAGGGGGTGGAATTCACCCCTCCACTTT.

A few counts support this clonotype. This chain links TRBV3-1 with TRBJ2-7; 11 positions agree with TRBD2. The CDR3 consists of 15 residues. With V trimmed by 6 bases and J by 6 bases, 10 bases remained unmatched. Germline V gene data show CDR1 as LGHDT and CDR2 as YNNKEL (reference sequence). CDR3 amino acids: CASRRLAGGLSEQYF. The CDR3 region has the DNA TGTGCCAGCAGGAGGCTAGCGGGAGGTTTAAGCGAGCAGTACTTC.

The rearrangement joins TRBV4-1 to TRBJ1-1; 10 bases are shared with TRBD1. The CDR3 length is 16 residues. CDR1 is MGHRA and CDR2 is YSYEKL in the germline V gene. Losses at the gene ends were 1 base for V and 2 bases for J; bases not matched to a gene: 4. CDR3 in amino acids: CASSQVRQGANTEAFF. The CDR3 nucleotides read TGCGCCAGCAGCCAAGTTAGACAGGGGGCCAACACTGAAGCTTTCTTT.

This clonotype was detected only once. The chain carries TRBV30 and TRBJ1-3; weak D call: TRBD1 (5 bases). The CDR3 runs 13 residues. Germline assignment: CDR1 GTSNPN and CDR2 SVGIG (reference sequence). Here the CDR3 DNA reads TGTGCTGGCTGGGCAGGGTCTGGAAACACCATATATTTT. As protein: CAGWAGSGNTIYF.